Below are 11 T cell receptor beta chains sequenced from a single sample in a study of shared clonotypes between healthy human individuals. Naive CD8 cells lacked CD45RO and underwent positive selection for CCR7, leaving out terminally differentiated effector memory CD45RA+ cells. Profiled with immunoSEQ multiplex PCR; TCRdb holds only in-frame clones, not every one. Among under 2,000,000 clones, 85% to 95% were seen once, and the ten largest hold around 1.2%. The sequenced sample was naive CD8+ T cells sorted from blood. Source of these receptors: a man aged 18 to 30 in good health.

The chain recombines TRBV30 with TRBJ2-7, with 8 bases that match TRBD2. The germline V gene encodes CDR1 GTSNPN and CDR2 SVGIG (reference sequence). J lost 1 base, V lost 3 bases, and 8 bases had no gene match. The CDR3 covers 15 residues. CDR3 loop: CAWRSGLVGSYEQYF. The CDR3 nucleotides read TGTGCCTGGAGGTCGGGACTAGTGGGGTCCTACGAGCAGTACTTC.

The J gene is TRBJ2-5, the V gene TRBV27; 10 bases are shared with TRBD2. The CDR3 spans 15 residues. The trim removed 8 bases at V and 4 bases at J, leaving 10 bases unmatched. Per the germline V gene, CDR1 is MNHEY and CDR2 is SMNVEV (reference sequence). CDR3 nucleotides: TGTGCCAGCCGAAGTAGCGGGGGGCCTGGAGAGACCCAGTACTTC. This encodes CASRSSGGPGETQYF.

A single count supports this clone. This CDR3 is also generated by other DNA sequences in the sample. CDR3 nucleotides: TGTGCCAGCAGCGTAGGAGATTTGAACACTGAAGCTTTCTTT. As protein: CASSVGDLNTEAFF. The genes are TRBV9 and TRBJ1-1; D unclear. The V and J ends lost 0 bases and 0 bases respectively, with 6 bases between them. The length of the CDR3 is 14 residues. Germline CDR1 reads SGDLS; CDR2 reads YYNGEE.

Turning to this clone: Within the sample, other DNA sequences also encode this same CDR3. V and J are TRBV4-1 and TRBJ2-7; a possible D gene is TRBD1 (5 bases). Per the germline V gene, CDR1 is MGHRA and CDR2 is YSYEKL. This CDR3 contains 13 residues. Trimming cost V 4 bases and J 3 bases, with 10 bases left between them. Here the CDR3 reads CASSPGRGYEQYF. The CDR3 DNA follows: TGCGCCAGCAGCCCAGGTAGGGGCTACGAGCAGTACTTC.

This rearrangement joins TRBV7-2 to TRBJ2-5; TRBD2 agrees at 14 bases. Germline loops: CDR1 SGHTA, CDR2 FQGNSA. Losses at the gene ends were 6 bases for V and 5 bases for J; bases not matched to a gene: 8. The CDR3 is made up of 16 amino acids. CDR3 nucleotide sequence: TGTGCCAGCAGGGCCGGGACTAGCGGGGGCGGGGAGACCCAGTACTTC. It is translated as CASRAGTSGGGETQYF.

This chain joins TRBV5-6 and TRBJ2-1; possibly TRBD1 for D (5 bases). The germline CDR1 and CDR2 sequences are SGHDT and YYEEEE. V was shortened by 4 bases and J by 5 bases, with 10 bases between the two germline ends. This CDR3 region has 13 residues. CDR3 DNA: TGTGCCAGCAGCATTGGGGCAGACAATGAGCAGTTCTTC. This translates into CASSIGADNEQFF.

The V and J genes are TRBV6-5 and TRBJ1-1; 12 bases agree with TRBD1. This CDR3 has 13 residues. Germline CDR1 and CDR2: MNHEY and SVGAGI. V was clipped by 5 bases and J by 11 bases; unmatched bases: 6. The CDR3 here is CASSAGQGAVAFF. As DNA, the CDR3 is TGTGCCAGCAGTGCGGGACAGGGGGCAGTGGCTTTCTTT.

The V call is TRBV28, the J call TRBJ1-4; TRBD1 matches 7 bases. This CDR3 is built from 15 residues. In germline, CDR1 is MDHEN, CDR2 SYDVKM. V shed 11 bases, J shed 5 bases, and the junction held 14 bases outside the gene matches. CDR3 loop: CAGLTSGTANEKLFF. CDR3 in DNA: TGTGCCGGATTAACTTCCGGGACAGCAAATGAAAAACTGTTTTTT.

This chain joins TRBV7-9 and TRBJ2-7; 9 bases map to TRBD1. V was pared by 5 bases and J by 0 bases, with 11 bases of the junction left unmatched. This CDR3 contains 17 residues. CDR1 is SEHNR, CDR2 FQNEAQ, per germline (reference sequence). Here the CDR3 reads CASSVHEQGADSYEQYF. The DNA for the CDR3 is TGTGCCAGCAGCGTACACGAACAGGGGGCGGACTCCTACGAGCAGTACTTC.

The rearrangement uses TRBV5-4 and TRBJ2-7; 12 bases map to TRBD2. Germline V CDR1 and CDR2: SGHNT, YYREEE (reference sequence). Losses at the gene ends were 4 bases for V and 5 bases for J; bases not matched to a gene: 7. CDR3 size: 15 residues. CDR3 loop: CASSPTSGRTHEQYF. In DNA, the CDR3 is TGTGCCAGCAGCCCGACTAGCGGGAGAACCCACGAGCAGTACTTC.

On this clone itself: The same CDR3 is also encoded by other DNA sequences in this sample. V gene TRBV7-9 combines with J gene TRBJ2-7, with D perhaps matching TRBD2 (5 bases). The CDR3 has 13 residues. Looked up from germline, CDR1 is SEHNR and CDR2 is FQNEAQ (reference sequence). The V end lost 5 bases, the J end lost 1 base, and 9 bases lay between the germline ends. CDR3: CASSPSGSYEQYF. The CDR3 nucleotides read TGTGCCAGCAGCCCCTCGGGATCCTACGAGCAGTACTTC.